The present T cell receptor (beta chain) was sequenced within a study of T-cell memory formation after mild COVID-19. Each CDR3 protein is one row after TCRdb ran MiXCR on the 5' RACE reads. The sample shows fewer than 200,000 distinct CDR3 sequences, 15% to 20% of them seen only once. This CDR3 comprises 16 residues. V lost 5 bases, J lost 0 bases, and 14 bases lay in between. Germline V lookup: CDR1 SGHVS, CDR2 FNYEAQ. This clonotype has only a few counts. The genes are TRBV7-6 and TRBJ1-5, with D uncertain. The sequence was collected from a man younger than 35 who had mild COVID-19 (a few samples of this study predate the infection). Cell type and time point are not known. The sequencing sample was made of PBMCs or a T cell subset sorted from them (not recorded which). In DNA, the CDR3 is TGTGCCAGCAGCCTCGGGGTGGGAATTAGCAATCAGCCCCAGCATTTT. It specifies CASSLGVGISNQPQHF.